These 11 T cell receptor beta chains share one sample of origin, sequenced in a study of CD8 T cells in Susac syndrome. cDNA came from 0.5 to 1 ug RNA primed by random hexamers. Using its own MiXCR run on the immunoSEQ multiplex PCR reads, TCRdb lists one record per CDR3 protein. Of roughly 140,000 distinct CDR3 sequences in the sample, nearly 97% were seen once. The sample comprised CD8+ T cells from PBMCs. The receptor source for this set is a human donor with multiple sclerosis.

The J gene is TRBJ2-5, the V gene TRBV15; the match to TRBD1 covers 7 bases. V lost 1 base, J lost 2 bases, and 4 bases stayed unmatched. Germline V gene data show CDR1 as LNHNV and CDR2 as YYDKDF (reference sequence). The CDR3 spans 15 residues. CDR3 in DNA: TGTGCCACCAGCAGAGGGGACAGTTTACAAGAGACCCAGTACTTC. This sequence encodes CATSRGDSLQETQYF.

J is TRBJ2-7 and V is TRBV30; D perhaps matches TRBD1 (5 bases). Per the germline V gene, CDR1 is GTSNPN and CDR2 is SVGIG (reference sequence). V was trimmed by 7 bases and J by 3 bases, leaving 7 bases between them. The CDR3 consists of 10 residues. The CDR3 nucleotides read TGTGCCTTAGGGGTCTACGAGCAGTACTTC. Its translation: CALGVYEQYF.

The chain couples TRBV29-1 to TRBJ2-3; 8 positions agree with TRBD1. Germline-derived CDR1 and CDR2 are SQVTM and ANQGSEA. The CDR3 covers 14 residues. Trimming removed 7 bases from V and 4 bases from J; junction bases left unmatched: 10. CDR3: CSAPDREGADTQYF. The CDR3 DNA is TGCAGCGCGCCGGACAGGGAAGGAGCAGATACGCAGTATTTT.

V is TRBV7-9 and J is TRBJ2-2; no reliable D call. Trimming removed 4 bases at V and 4 bases at J, with 16 bases between. From germline, CDR1 is SEHNR and CDR2 FQNEAQ (reference sequence). CDR3 length: 16 residues. The CDR3 region is CASSSIRFQTTGELFF. CDR3 sequence (DNA): TGTGCCAGCAGCTCCATTCGGTTCCAGACCACCGGGGAGCTGTTTTTT.

The chain couples TRBV4-1 to TRBJ2-2; either TRBD1 or TRBD2 may supply D (5 bases each). V was pared by 0 bases and J by 1 base, with 12 bases between. Germline V gene data show CDR1 as MGHRA and CDR2 as YSYEKL. The CDR3 is 17 residues long. CDR3 nucleotide sequence: TGCGCCAGCAGCCAAGATCCGGGACCCAGGAACACCGGGGAGCTGTTTTTT. Protein sequence: CASSQDPGPRNTGELFF.

The chain links TRBV30 to TRBJ2-5, with 7 bases fitting TRBD2. CDR3 length: 15 amino acids. The ends lost 2 bases at V and 1 base at J; junction bases unmatched: 7. CDR1 is GTSNPN, CDR2 SVGIG, per germline (reference sequence). The CDR3 bases are TGTGCCTGGAGTACATGGACGGGGGGCCAAGAGACCCAGTACTTC. Protein sequence: CAWSTWTGGQETQYF.

This chain links TRBV27 with TRBJ1-2; 10 nucleotides agree with TRBD1. Per the germline V gene, CDR1 is MNHEY and CDR2 is SMNVEV (reference sequence). The CDR3 extends over 15 amino acids. Trimming cost V 3 bases and J 2 bases; bases outside gene matches: 3. CDR3 region: CASSFEGQGNYGYTF. CDR3 DNA sequence: TGTGCCAGCAGTTTTGAGGGACAGGGGAACTATGGCTACACCTTC.

V gene TRBV29-1 combines with J gene TRBJ2-1; D possibly corresponds to TRBD2 (7 bases). Germline values: CDR1 SQVTM, CDR2 ANQGSEA. The V end was cut by 4 bases, the J end by 7 bases, with 17 bases between. The CDR3 has 14 residues. DNA of the CDR3: TGCAGCGTTGTGGGAGGGGGTTTAGGTAATGAGCAGTTCTTC. This encodes CSVVGGGLGNEQFF.

V and J are TRBV3-1 and TRBJ2-3; TRBD2 matches at 13 bases. Germline V gene data show CDR1 as LGHDT and CDR2 as YNNKEL (reference sequence). The CDR3 spans 12 residues. The J segment lost 14 bases and the V segment lost 5 bases, leaving 4 bases of the junction unmatched. The chain's CDR3 is CASSRTSGGLYF. In DNA, the CDR3 is TGTGCCAGCAGCAGGACTAGCGGGGGATTGTATTTT.

The chain uses TRBV19 and TRBJ1-2, with D possibly matching TRBD1 (6 bases). This CDR3 comprises 16 residues. The germline gives CDR1 LNHDA, CDR2 SQIVND (reference sequence). The V and J ends lost 0 bases and 6 bases respectively, with 17 bases between them. The CDR3 coding sequence is TGTGCCAGTAGTATAGAACAGGGACGGACGGAACATGGCTACACCTTC. This codes for CASSIEQGRTEHGYTF.

V usage is TRBV4-2 and J usage is TRBJ1-1; TRBD1 is a possible D gene (5 bases). Trimming took 1 base from V and 5 from J, leaving 14 bases between them. Looked up from germline, CDR1 is LGHNA and CDR2 is YNFKEQ. The CDR3 is 15 residues long. CDR3 sequence (DNA): TGTGCCAGCAGCCAAGCTAGGGGTGGAGGGACTGAAGCTTTCTTT. This sequence encodes CASSQARGGGTEAFF.